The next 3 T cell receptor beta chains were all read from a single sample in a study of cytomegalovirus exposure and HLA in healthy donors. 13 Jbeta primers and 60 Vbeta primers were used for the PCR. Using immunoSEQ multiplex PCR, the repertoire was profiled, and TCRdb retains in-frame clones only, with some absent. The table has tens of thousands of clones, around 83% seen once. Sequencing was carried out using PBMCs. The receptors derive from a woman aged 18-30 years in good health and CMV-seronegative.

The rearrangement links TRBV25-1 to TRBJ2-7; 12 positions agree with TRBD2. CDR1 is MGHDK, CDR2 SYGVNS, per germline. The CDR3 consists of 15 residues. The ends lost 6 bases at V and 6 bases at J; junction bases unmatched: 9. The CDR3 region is CASSLASGRACEQYF. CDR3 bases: TGTGCCAGCAGCCTCGCTAGCGGGAGGGCCTGCGAGCAGTACTTC.

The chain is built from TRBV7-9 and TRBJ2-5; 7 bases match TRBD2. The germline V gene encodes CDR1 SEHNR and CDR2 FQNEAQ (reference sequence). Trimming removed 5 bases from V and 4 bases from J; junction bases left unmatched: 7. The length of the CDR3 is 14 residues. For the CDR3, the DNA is TGTGCCAGCAGCCCTCGGGGGGTTCGAGAGACCCAGTACTTC. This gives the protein CASSPRGVRETQYF.

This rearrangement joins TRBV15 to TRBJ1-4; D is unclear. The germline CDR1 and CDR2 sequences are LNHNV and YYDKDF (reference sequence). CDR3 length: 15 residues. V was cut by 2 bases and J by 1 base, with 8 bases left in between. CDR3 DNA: TGTGCCACCAGCAGAACAGACATAACTAATGAAAAACTGTTTTTT. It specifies CATSRTDITNEKLFF. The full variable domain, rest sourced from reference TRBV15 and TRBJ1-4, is DAMVIQNPRYQVTQFGKPVTLSCSQTLNHNVMYWYQQKSSQAPKLLFHYYDKDFNNEADTPDNFQSRRPNTSFCFLDIRSPGLGDTAMYLCATSRTDITNEKLFFGSGTQLSVL.